These 14 T cell receptor beta chains share one sample of origin, sequenced in a study of CD39 and CD103 CD8 tumor-infiltrating T cells. TCRdb's copy holds only in-frame clones and misses some; the assay was immunoSEQ multiplex PCR. This table holds some 330 clones, roughly half found once. Material for sequencing was CD39+ CD103+ CD8+ T cells sorted from the tumor. Subset defined: CD103+CD39+ double-positive CD45RA- CD8 T cells. Receptor source: a human donor with head and neck squamous cell carcinoma.

This clone is large in the sample. The chain joins TRBV19 to TRBJ1-5; D is undetermined. V lost 6 bases and J 6 bases, leaving 15 bases between the germline ends. Looked up from germline, CDR1 is LNHDA and CDR2 is SQIVND (reference sequence). CDR3 length: 14 residues. Written as DNA, the CDR3 is TGTGCCAGTAGCGAGTTCCCGGAGGGTCAGCCCCAGCATTTT. Its protein is CASSEFPEGQPQHF. Complete variable domain (other parts from reference TRBV19 and TRBJ1-5): DGGITQSPKYLFRKEGQNVTLSCEQNLNHDAMYWYRQDPGQGLRLIYYSQIVNDFQKGDIAEGYSVSREKKESFPLTVTSAQKNPTAFYLCASSEFPEGQPQHFGDGTRLSIL.

This chain uses TRBV2 with TRBJ2-3, with D maybe TRBD2 (6 bases). Germline V gene lookup returns CDR1 SNHLY and CDR2 FYNNEI. V dropped 6 bases and J dropped 0 bases, with 22 bases sitting between them. The CDR3 totals 18 residues. CDR3 sequence: CASRGPPGVRKSTDTQYF. The CDR3 coding sequence is TGTGCCAGCAGAGGCCCGCCGGGGGTCAGGAAAAGCACAGATACGCAGTATTTT.

The CDR3: CASSLGRDAGNIQYF. The CDR3 DNA sequence: TGTGCCAGCAGTTTGGGCCGAGACGCGGGAAACATTCAGTACTTC. The V gene is TRBV27, the J gene TRBJ2-4, with D possibly matching TRBD2 (5 bases). The CDR3 loop spans 15 amino acids. Between the trimmed V and J ends, which lost 3 bases and 6 bases, there was a span of 15 bases. Per germline, CDR1 MNHEY and CDR2 SMNVEV (reference sequence).

The chain carries TRBV2 and TRBJ2-7; D remains ambiguous. The germline CDR1 and CDR2 sequences are SNHLY and FYNNEI. The CDR3 loop spans 11 amino acids. Trimming shortened V by 8 bases and J by 1 base, and 6 bases separated the two germline ends. CDR3 nucleotides: TGTGCCAGCCAGGTTTCCTACGAGCAGTACTTC. Its protein is CASQVSYEQYF.

Within the sample, this clone is large (0.1 to 1%). The chain combines TRBV6-4 with TRBJ1-2; TRBD1 matches 7 bases. The CDR3 is made up of 13 amino acids. V trimming: 6 bases; J trimming: 8 bases; junction bases outside the gene matches: 9. In germline, CDR1 is MRHNA, CDR2 SNTAGT. As DNA, the CDR3 is TGTGCCAGCAGCTCAACAGGGGCAAGAGGCTACACCTTC. The encoded protein is CASSSTGARGYTF.

The rearrangement links TRBV6-5 to TRBJ2-1, with no clear D. CDR1 MNHEY and CDR2 SVGAGI come from the germline V gene. V was pared by 3 bases and J by 1 base, with 10 bases between. The CDR3 is 15 amino acids. The CDR3 sequence: CASSYWTPSYNEQFF. In DNA, the CDR3 is TGTGCCAGCAGTTATTGGACGCCGTCCTACAATGAGCAGTTCTTC.

The genes are TRBV11-2 and TRBJ2-1; D unresolved. CDR1 SGHAT and CDR2 FQNNGV come from the germline V gene. This CDR3 has 15 amino acids. V was clipped by 5 bases and J by 0 bases, with 11 bases between them. CDR3 sequence: CASSPGPGSYNEQFF. The CDR3 DNA reads as TGTGCCAGCAGCCCGGGCCCCGGCTCCTACAATGAGCAGTTCTTC. Complete variable domain (other parts from reference TRBV11-2 and TRBJ2-1): EAGVAQSPRYKIIEKRQSVAFWCNPISGHATLYWYQQILGQGPKLLIQFQNNGVVDDSQLPKDRFSAERLKGVDSTLKIQPAKLEDSAVYLCASSPGPGSYNEQFFGPGTRLTVL.

The rearrangement links TRBV7-8 to TRBJ2-7; D is perhaps TRBD1 (6 bases). Deletions cut 5 bases from V and 3 bases from J, with 14 bases between. CDR3 length equals 14 residues. Germline loops: CDR1 SGHVS, CDR2 FQNEAQ. Here the CDR3 DNA reads TGTGCCAGCAGCCAACTCTACAGGGTCTACGAGCAGTACTTC. As protein: CASSQLYRVYEQYF. The complete variable domain, with remaining parts taken from reference TRBV7-8 and TRBJ2-7, reads GAGVSQSPRYKVAKRGQDVALRCDPISGHVSLFWYQQALGQGPEFLTYFQNEAQLDKSGLPSDRFFAERPEGSVSTLKIQRTQQEDSAVYLCASSQLYRVYEQYFGPGTRLTVT.

The chain uses TRBV12-2 and TRBJ2-6; TRBD2, the table's D call, was not compared with the DNA. TRBV12-2 is a known pseudogene. The CDR3 loop spans 18 amino acids. CDR3 loop: CASRTTVSTQSRANVLTF. CDR3 DNA sequence: TGTGCAAGTCGCACTACTGTCTCCACACAAAGTCGGGCCAACGTCCTGACTTTC.

V and J are TRBV7-9 and TRBJ1-1, with TRBD1 identical over 8 bases. Germline CDR1 reads SEHNR; CDR2 reads FQNEAQ (reference sequence). The V gene end was trimmed by 3 bases and the J gene end by 8 bases; junction bases not matched to a gene: 17. This CDR3 region has 17 residues. The CDR3 nucleotides read TGTGCCAGCAGCTTTCCCCCCATGGACAGGGAGGCTTCCGAAGCTTTCTTT. This codes for CASSFPPMDREASEAFF.

The chain carries TRBV7-7 and TRBJ2-5; D gene uncertain. The ends were cut back, 2 bases at V and 7 bases at J, with 11 bases in the middle. Germline V CDR1 and CDR2: SSHAT, FNYEAQ (reference sequence). This CDR3 contains 13 residues. The CDR3 region has the DNA TGTGCCAGCAGCTTATTGGTAGAAGGGACCCAGTACTTC. This translates into CASSLLVEGTQYF. Variable domain in full (rest from reference TRBV7-7 and TRBJ2-5): GAGVSQSPRYKVTKRGQDVTLRCDPISSHATLYWYQQALGQGPEFLTYFNYEAQPDKSGLPSDRFSAERPEGSISTLTIQRTEQRDSAMYRCASSLLVEGTQYFGPGTRLLVL.

By share, this clone ranks as large (0.1 to 1%). The CDR3 sequence is CASSQASGASDGELFF. The CDR3 region has the DNA TGCGCCAGCAGCCAAGCTAGCGGGGCGTCCGATGGGGAGCTGTTTTTT. This chain links TRBV4-1 with TRBJ2-2, with 9 bases aligning to TRBD2. CDR3 length: 16 residues. The trim removed 1 base at V and 8 bases at J, leaving 8 bases unmatched. Germline loops: CDR1 MGHRA, CDR2 YSYEKL.

This clone was counted between two and nine times. This rearrangement joins TRBV25-1 to TRBJ1-1, with a possible D match to TRBD1 (6 bases). CDR3 size: 17 residues. From germline, CDR1 is MGHDK and CDR2 SYGVNS. V was cut by 4 bases and J by 7 bases, with 25 bases left in between. The CDR3 here is CASSGVTISRGRYEAFF. CDR3 DNA sequence: TGTGCCAGCAGTGGAGTCACAATTTCAAGGGGGAGGTATGAAGCTTTCTTT.

V usage is TRBV25-1 and J usage is TRBJ2-7; D is unresolved. Germline-derived CDR1 and CDR2 are MGHDK and SYGVNS. V lost 0 bases to trimming and J lost 2 bases, with 17 bases between them. This CDR3 spans 17 amino acids. CDR3 nucleotides: TGTGCCAGCAGTGAATATATTGCGGCAGGTGGGCCCTACGAGCAGTACTTC. Protein sequence: CASSEYIAAGGPYEQYF.